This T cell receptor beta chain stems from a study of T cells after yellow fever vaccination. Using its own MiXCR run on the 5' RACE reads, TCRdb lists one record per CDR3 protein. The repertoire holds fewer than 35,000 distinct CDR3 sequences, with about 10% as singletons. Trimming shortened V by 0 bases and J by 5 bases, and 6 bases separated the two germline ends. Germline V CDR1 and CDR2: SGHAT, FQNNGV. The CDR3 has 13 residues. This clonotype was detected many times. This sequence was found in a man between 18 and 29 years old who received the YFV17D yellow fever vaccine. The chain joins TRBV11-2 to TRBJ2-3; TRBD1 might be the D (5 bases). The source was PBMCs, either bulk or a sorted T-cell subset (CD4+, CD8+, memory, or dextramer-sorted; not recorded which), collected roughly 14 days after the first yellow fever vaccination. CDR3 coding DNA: TGTGCCAGCAGCTTAGATCAGGGAGATACGCAGTATTTT. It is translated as CASSLDQGDTQYF.